These T cell receptor beta chains were read from a single sample in a study of CD4 T cells in relation to SARS-CoV-2 and coronaviruses. TCRdb's copy holds only in-frame clones and misses some; the assay was immunoSEQ multiplex PCR. Among about 38,000 clones, about four fifths were seen once, and the ten largest hold 4.5% to 5%. These receptors have no identified antigens. The specimen sequenced was naive CD4+ T cells from PBMCs, cultured in vitro. The source of these receptors is an adult with COVID-19. The CDR3 runs from the conserved cysteine through the conserved F or W. Fields, in order: D gene, clone size, J gene, V gene, CDR3 protein, CDR3 DNA. D genes are given only for firm matches. Only some rows state a clone size, as once, few, many or a class for expanded clones.

D: TRBD1
size: -
J: TRBJ2-3
V: TRBV30
CDR3: CAWMGQVTDTQYF
DNA: TGTGCCTGGATGGGACAGGTCACAGATACGCAGTATTTT

D: TRBD2
size: -
J: TRBJ2-3
V: TRBV6-6
CDR3: CASSYPVAGDTDTQYF
DNA: TGTGCCAGCAGTTACCCAGTAGCGGGAGACACAGATACGCAGTATTTT

D: TRBD1
size: -
J: TRBJ2-4
V: TRBV6-2/TRBV6-3
CDR3: CASSYPTRPPGQLAKNIQYF
DNA: TGTGCCAGCAGTTACCCAACTCGCCCGCCGGGACAGCTAGCCAAAAACATTCAGTACTTC

D: TRBD1
size: -
J: TRBJ2-3
V: TRBV27
CDR3: CASSVTGGETDTQYF
DNA: TGTGCCAGCAGTGTGACAGGGGGCGAAACAGATACGCAGTATTTT

D: TRBD2
size: -
J: TRBJ2-7
V: TRBV10-2
CDR3: CASISGTTYEQYF
DNA: TGCGCCAGCATTAGCGGGACAACCTACGAGCAGTACTTC

D: -
size: -
J: TRBJ1-2
V: TRBV7-9
CDR3: CASSPWGGANYGYTF
DNA: TGTGCCAGCAGCCCTTGGGGGGGGGCGAACTATGGCTACACCTTC

D: -
size: -
J: TRBJ2-3
V: TRBV3-1/TRBV3-2
CDR3: CASSLLSTDTQYF
DNA: TGTGCCAGCAGCCTACTTAGCACAGATACGCAGTATTTT

D: -
size: -
J: TRBJ1-3
V: TRBV9
CDR3: CASSVVVGDSGNTIYF
DNA: TGTGCCAGCAGCGTGGTAGTAGGGGACTCTGGAAACACCATATATTTT

D: -
size: -
J: TRBJ2-3
V: TRBV10-2
CDR3: CASKRSQRGTDTQYF
DNA: TGCGCCAGCAAGCGTAGCCAACGAGGCACAGATACGCAGTATTTT

D: -
size: -
J: TRBJ2-7
V: TRBV7-9
CDR3: CASSLWDGYEQYF
DNA: TGTGCCAGCAGCTTATGGGACGGCTACGAGCAGTACTTC

D: -
size: -
J: TRBJ2-1
V: TRBV6-5
CDR3: CASSSRHEQFF
DNA: TGTGCCAGCAGTTCCCGCCATGAGCAGTTCTTC

D: -
size: -
J: TRBJ2-7
V: TRBV5-1
CDR3: CASSLLQGRYYEQYF
DNA: TGCGCCAGCAGCTTGTTGCAGGGGAGATACTACGAGCAGTACTTC

D: -
size: -
J: TRBJ1-4
V: TRBV27
CDR3: CASSFWGSGEKLFF
DNA: TGTGCCAGCAGTTTCTGGGGTTCCGGAGAAAAACTGTTTTTT

D: TRBD2
size: once
J: TRBJ2-7
V: TRBV5-1
CDR3: CASSLTSGSGEQYF
DNA: TGCGCCAGCAGCCTAACTAGCGGGAGTGGCGAGCAGTACTTC

D: -
size: -
J: TRBJ1-2
V: TRBV6-5
CDR3: CASSPGLNGYTF
DNA: TGTGCCAGCAGCCCCGGGCTGAATGGCTACACCTTC